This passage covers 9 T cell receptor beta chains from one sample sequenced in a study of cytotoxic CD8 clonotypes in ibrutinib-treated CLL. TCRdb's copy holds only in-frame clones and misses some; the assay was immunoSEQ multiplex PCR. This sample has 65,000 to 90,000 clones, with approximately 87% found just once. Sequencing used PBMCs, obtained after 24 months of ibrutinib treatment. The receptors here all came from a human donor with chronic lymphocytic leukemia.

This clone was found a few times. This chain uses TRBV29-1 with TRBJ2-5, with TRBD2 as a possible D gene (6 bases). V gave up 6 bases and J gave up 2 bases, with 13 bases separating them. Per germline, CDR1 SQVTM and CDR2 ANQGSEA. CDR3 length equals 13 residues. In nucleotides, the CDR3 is TGCAGCGTGCAATCGGGGGAACAAGAGACCCAGTACTTC. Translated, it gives CSVQSGEQETQYF. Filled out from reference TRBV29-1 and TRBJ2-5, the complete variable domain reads SAVISQKPSRDICQRGTSLTIQCQVDSQVTMMFWYRQQPGQSLTLIATANQGSEATYESGFVIDKFPISRPNLTFSTLTVSNMSPEDSSIYLCSVQSGEQETQYFGPGTRLLVL.

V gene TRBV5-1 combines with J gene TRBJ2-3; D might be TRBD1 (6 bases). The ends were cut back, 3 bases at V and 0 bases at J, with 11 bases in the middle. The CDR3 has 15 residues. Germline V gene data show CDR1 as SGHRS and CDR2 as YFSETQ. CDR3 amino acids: CASSSGQTSTDTQYF. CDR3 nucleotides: TGCGCCAGCAGCTCCGGACAGACTAGCACAGATACGCAGTATTTT.

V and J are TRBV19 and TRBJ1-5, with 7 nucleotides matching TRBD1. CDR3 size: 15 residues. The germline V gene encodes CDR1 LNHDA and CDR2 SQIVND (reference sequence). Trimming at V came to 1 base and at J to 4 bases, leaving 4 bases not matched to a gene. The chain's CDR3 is CASSIGQGGNQPQHF. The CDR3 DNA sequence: TGTGCCAGTAGTATAGGACAGGGAGGGAATCAGCCCCAGCATTTT.

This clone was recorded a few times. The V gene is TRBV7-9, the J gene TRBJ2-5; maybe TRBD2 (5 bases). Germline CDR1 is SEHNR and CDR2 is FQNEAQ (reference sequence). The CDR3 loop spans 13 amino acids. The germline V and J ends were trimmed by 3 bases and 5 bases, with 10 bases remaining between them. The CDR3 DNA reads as TGTGCCAGCAGCTTTAGCGCCGCGGAGACCCAGTACTTC. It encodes CASSFSAAETQYF.

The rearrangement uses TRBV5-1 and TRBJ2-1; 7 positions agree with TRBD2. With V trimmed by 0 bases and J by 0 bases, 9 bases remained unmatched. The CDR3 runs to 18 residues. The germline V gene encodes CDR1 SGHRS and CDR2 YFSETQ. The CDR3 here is CASSLGLSGKSSYNEQFF. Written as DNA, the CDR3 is TGCGCCAGCAGCTTGGGTCTAAGCGGGAAGAGCTCCTACAATGAGCAGTTCTTC.

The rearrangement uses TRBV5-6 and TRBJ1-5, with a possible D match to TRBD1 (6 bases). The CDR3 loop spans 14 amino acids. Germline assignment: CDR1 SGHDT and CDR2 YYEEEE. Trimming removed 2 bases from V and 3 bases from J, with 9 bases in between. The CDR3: CASSLGQINQPQHF. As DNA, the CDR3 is TGTGCCAGCAGCTTAGGACAGATCAATCAGCCCCAGCATTTT.

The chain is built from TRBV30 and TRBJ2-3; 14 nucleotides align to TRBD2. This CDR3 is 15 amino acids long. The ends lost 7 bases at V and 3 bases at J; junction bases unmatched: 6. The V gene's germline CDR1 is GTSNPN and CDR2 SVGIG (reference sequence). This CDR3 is CASGTSGSPTDTQYF. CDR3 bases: TGTGCCTCCGGGACTAGCGGGAGCCCTACAGATACGCAGTATTTT.

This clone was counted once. CDR3 in amino acids: CASSQVRTAKDEQYF. The CDR3 DNA sequence: TGCGCCAGCAGCCAAGTAAGGACGGCAAAGGACGAGCAGTACTTC. The V and J genes are TRBV4-1 and TRBJ2-7; D uncertain. CDR1 is MGHRA and CDR2 is YSYEKL in the germline V gene. V lost 1 base to trimming and J lost 5 bases, with 15 bases between them. The CDR3 spans 15 residues.

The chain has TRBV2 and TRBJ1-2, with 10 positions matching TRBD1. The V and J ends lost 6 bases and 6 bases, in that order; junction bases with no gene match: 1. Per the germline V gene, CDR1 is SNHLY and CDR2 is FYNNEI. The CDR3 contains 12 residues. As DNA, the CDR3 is TGTGCCAGCAGGGGGACAGGGGATGGCTACACCTTC. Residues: CASRGTGDGYTF.